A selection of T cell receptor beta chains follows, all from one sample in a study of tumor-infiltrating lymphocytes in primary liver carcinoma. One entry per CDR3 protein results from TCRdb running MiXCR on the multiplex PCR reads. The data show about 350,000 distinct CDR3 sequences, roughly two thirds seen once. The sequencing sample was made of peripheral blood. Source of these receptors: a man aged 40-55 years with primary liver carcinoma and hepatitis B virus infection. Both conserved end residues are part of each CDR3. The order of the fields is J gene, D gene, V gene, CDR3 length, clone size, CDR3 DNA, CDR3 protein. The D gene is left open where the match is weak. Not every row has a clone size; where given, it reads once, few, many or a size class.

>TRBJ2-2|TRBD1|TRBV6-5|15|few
TGTGCCAGCAGTTACCACAGGGGGAACACCGGGGAGCTGTTTTTT
CASSYHRGNTGELFF
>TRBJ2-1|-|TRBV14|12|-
TGTGCCAGCAGCTTCGGGTTATGTGAGCAGTTCTTC
CASSFGLCEQFF
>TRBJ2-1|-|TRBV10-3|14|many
TGTGCCATCAGTGAGGGGTCATATTACAATGAGCAGTTCTTC
CAISEGSYYNEQFF
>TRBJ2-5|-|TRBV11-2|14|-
TGTGCCATCAACTTTGGAGTGAACCAAGGGACCCAGTACTTC
CAINFGVNQGTQYF
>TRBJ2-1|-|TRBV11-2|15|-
TGTGCCAGCAGCTTAGACGGGAGTTCCTACAATGATCAGTTCTTC
CASSLDGSSYNDQFF
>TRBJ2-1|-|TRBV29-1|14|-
TGCAGCGTTGATCGTACTAGTGATACCAATGAGCAGTTCTTC
CSVDRTSDTNEQFF
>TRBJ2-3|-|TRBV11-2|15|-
TGTACCAGCAGGAGGAAGCGGGTCAGCACAGATACGCAGTATTTT
CTSRRKRVSTDTQYF
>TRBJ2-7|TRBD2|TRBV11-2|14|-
TGTGCCAGCAATCCCACTAGCGGGAACTACGAGCAGTACTTC
CASNPTSGNYEQYF
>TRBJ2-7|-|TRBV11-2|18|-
TGTGCCAGGAGCTTAAGGTATGACGGGGGGACAGGCAACTACGAGCAGTACTTC
CARSLRYDGGTGNYEQYF
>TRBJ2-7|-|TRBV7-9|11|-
TGTGCCAGCAGGACTTCAGGAGAGCAGTACTTC
CASRTSGEQYF
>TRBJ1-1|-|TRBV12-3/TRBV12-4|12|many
TGTGCCAGCAGTTCCCGAGGCACTGAAGCTTTCTTT
CASSSRGTEAFF
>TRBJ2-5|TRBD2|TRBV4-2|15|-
TGTACCGGCAGCCAGGGACTAGCGGGTGGAGAGACCCAGTACTTC
CTGSQGLAGGETQYF
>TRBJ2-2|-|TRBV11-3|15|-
TGTGCCAGCAGTTTAAATGGGGGAACGGCCGGGGAGCTGTTATTT
CASSLNGGTAGELLF
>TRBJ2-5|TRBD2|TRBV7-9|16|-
TGTGCCAGCAGCGTAAAGACTAGCGGGAGAAGAGAGACCCAGTACTTC
CASSVKTSGRRETQYF
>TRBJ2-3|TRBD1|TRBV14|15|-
TGTGCCAGCAGCCACCGAGGACAGGGGGCAAATACGCAGTATTTT
CASSHRGQGANTQYF
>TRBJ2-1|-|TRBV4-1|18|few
TGCGCCAGCAGCCAATCATTTACGGGGCAGAGCTCCTACAATGAGCAGTTCTTC
CASSQSFTGQSSYNEQFF
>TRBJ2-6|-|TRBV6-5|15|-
TGTGCCAGCAGTTACTCGACGCGGGGGGCCAACGTCCTGACTTTC
CASSYSTRGANVLTF
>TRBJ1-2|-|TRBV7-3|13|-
TGTGCCAGCAGCTTAAGTCCCGGGGCTGGCTACACCTTC
CASSLSPGAGYTF
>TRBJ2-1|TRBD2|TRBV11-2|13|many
TGTGCCGGCAGCTTAGGACTAGCGTATGAGCAGTTCTTC
CAGSLGLAYEQFF
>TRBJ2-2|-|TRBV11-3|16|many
TGTGCCAGCAGCAAAGGGGCTAGTGAGAACACCGGGGAGCTGTTTTTT
CASSKGASENTGELFF